The sequence of this T cell receptor (beta chain) was determined in a study of regulatory T cells in long-lasting Graves disease. Time point described: newly diagnosed GD, antithyroid drugs for less than 3 months. RNA extracted from PBMCs served as the sequencing template. Diagnosis followed American Thyroid Association guidelines for Graves' disease. V trimming: 5 bases; J trimming: 9 bases; junction bases outside the gene matches: 8. The CDR3 loop spans 14 amino acids. Germline V gene data show CDR1 as PRHDT and CDR2 as FYEKMQ (reference sequence). Library construction for TCR beta used iRepertoire HTBI primers and Arm-PCR of CDR3 regions. From the multiplex PCR reads, TCRdb called clonotypes with MiXCR, one entry per CDR3 protein. Among a few hundred thousand distinct CDR3 sequences listed, roughly 14% were seen once. These data were also filed under a second study, of T cells in Graves' hyperthyroidism and ophthalmopathy.

The sample consisted of peripheral blood mononuclear cells (PBMCs), taken at new diagnosis, from a patient treated with antithyroid drugs. This chain links TRBV13 with TRBJ2-1; 9 positions agree with TRBD1. The source of this sequence is a man aged 30 to 39 with Graves disease. Written as DNA, the CDR3 is TGTGCCAGCAGCACCTGGACAGGGGAGGTTGAGCAGTTCTTC. The encoded protein is CASSTWTGEVEQFF.